This passage covers 27 T cell receptor beta chains from one sample sequenced in a study of cytomegalovirus exposure and HLA in healthy donors. The PCR ran on 60 Vbeta and 13 Jbeta primers. This table comes from immunoSEQ multiplex PCR, and its TCRdb copy is limited to in-frame clones, with some not included. The sample gives 200,000 to 250,000 clones, around 80% of which show up once; around 0.57% is in the top ten. Material: PBMCs. Every receptor here comes from a middle-aged woman in good health and CMV-seronegative.

The chain couples TRBV28 to TRBJ2-1; 8 bases are a match to TRBD2. In germline, CDR1 is MDHEN, CDR2 SYDVKM. Trimming took 6 bases from V and 9 from J; bases not matched to a gene: 7. The length of the CDR3 is 13 residues. For the CDR3, the DNA is TGTGCCAGCAGCCTGACTAGCGTGCCTGAGCAGTTCTTC. It is translated as CASSLTSVPEQFF. Filled out from reference TRBV28 and TRBJ2-1, the complete variable domain reads DVKVTQSSRYLVKRTGEKVFLECVQDMDHENMFWYRQDPGLGLRLIYFSYDVKMKEKGDIPEGYSVSREKKERFSLILESASTNQTSMYLCASSLTSVPEQFFGPGTRLTVL.

This chain links TRBV9 with TRBJ1-5; D perhaps matches TRBD1 (6 bases). Germline V gene sequence: CDR1 SGDLS, CDR2 YYNGEE. The CDR3 loop spans 13 amino acids. V was clipped by 2 bases and J by 5 bases, with 8 bases between them. CDR3 residues: CASSVDSHQPQHF. The CDR3, as DNA: TGTGCCAGCAGCGTGGACAGCCATCAGCCCCAGCATTTT.

The rearrangement links TRBV7-9 to TRBJ2-1, with 12 bases lining up with TRBD2. In germline, CDR1 is SEHNR, CDR2 FQNEAQ (reference sequence). The CDR3 runs 18 residues. V was pared by 4 bases and J by 0 bases, with 7 bases of the junction left unmatched. CDR3 region: CASSSWLAGGSSYNEQFF. The CDR3 nucleotides read TGTGCCAGCAGCTCGTGGCTAGCGGGGGGGAGCTCCTACAATGAGCAGTTCTTC.

This rearrangement joins TRBV5-1 to TRBJ2-7; 9 positions agree with TRBD1. The J segment lost 4 bases and the V segment lost 5 bases, leaving 4 bases of the junction unmatched. This CDR3 has 13 residues. Germline lookup yields CDR1 SGHRS and CDR2 YFSETQ. CDR3 amino acids: CASREQGAYEQYF. In nucleotides, the CDR3 is TGCGCCAGCAGGGAACAGGGGGCATACGAGCAGTACTTC.

In this sample, this clone turned up once. J is TRBJ1-2 and V is TRBV27, with TRBD1 matching over 8 bases. Germline V lookup: CDR1 MNHEY, CDR2 SMNVEV (reference sequence). The CDR3 has 13 amino acids. Trimming removed 6 bases from V and 5 bases from J; junction bases left unmatched: 5. The DNA of the CDR3 is TGTGCCAGCAGCCCGACAGGGGTTTATGGCTACACCTTC. It translates to CASSPTGVYGYTF.

A single count supports this clone. The gene calls are TRBV5-1 and TRBJ2-2; 8 nucleotides align to TRBD1. V was clipped by 3 bases and J by 6 bases; unmatched bases: 13. Germline V lookup: CDR1 SGHRS, CDR2 YFSETQ. The CDR3 is 17 residues long. The CDR3 loop reads CASSWATPGTGAGELFF. In nucleotides, the CDR3 is TGCGCCAGCAGCTGGGCGACTCCCGGGACAGGAGCCGGGGAGCTGTTTTTT. The full variable domain, completed using reference TRBV5-1 and TRBJ2-2, is KAGVTQTPRYLIKTRGQQVTLSCSPISGHRSVSWYQQTPGQGLQFLFEYFSETQRNKGNFPGRFSGRQFSNSRSEMNVSTLELGDSALYLCASSWATPGTGAGELFFGEGSRLTVL.

J is TRBJ2-5 and V is TRBV14, with 9 bases fitting TRBD1. J was trimmed by 5 bases and V by 4 bases; bases with no gene match: 11. The CDR3 consists of 16 residues. Germline V gives CDR1 SGHDN, CDR2 FVKESK. The CDR3: CASSPFHAGQGETQYF. The CDR3 region has the DNA TGTGCCAGCAGCCCGTTTCACGCCGGACAGGGGGAGACCCAGTACTTC.

The genes are TRBV5-1 and TRBJ2-6; tentative D call: TRBD1 (5 bases). Germline V gene sequence: CDR1 SGHRS, CDR2 YFSETQ. This CDR3 has 15 amino acids. Deletions cut 4 bases from V and 4 bases from J, with 12 bases between. The CDR3 region is CASSGQGNGANVLTF. The CDR3 DNA reads as TGCGCCAGCAGCGGCCAGGGCAACGGGGCCAACGTCCTGACTTTC.

The chain uses TRBV7-9 and TRBJ1-2; 9 bases are a match to TRBD1. This CDR3 is built from 15 residues. In germline, CDR1 is SEHNR, CDR2 FQNEAQ (reference sequence). With 1 base clipped from V and 5 bases from J, the junction kept 5 bases outside the gene matches. CDR3 in amino acids: CASSLGSGTGYGYTF. As DNA, the CDR3 is TGTGCCAGCAGCTTAGGGTCCGGGACAGGGTATGGCTACACCTTC.

The chain carries TRBV30 and TRBJ1-5; 7 positions agree with TRBD1. The CDR3 runs to 15 residues. Germline CDR1 reads GTSNPN; CDR2 reads SVGIG (reference sequence). J lost 4 bases, V lost 5 bases, and 11 bases had no gene match. CDR3 DNA: TGTGCCTGGGCAGGACCGACAGGGCGGAATCAGCCCCAGCATTTT. It codes for CAWAGPTGRNQPQHF.

The chain is built from TRBV7-9 and TRBJ1-2; 7 nucleotides match TRBD1. The CDR3 runs to 13 residues. V was clipped by 5 bases and J by 6 bases; unmatched bases: 6. Germline V gene data show CDR1 as SEHNR and CDR2 as FQNEAQ (reference sequence). CDR3 DNA sequence: TGTGCCAGCAGCCGTAGACAGGGCGATGGCTACACCTTC. Translation: CASSRRQGDGYTF.

The CDR3 coding sequence is TGTGCCAGCAGCGTAGATGCCCTAACAGATACGCAGTATTTT. Translating gives CASSVDALTDTQYF. The chain uses TRBV9 and TRBJ2-3, with D unclear. This CDR3 comprises 14 residues. Trimming left V 0 bases short and J 3 bases short, with 8 bases between. Germline V gene sequence: CDR1 SGDLS, CDR2 YYNGEE.

The chain couples TRBV27 to TRBJ1-2; TRBD1 is a possible D gene (5 bases). The CDR3 covers 13 residues. V lost 3 bases, J lost 6 bases, and 11 bases lay in between. Germline CDR1 and CDR2: MNHEY and SMNVEV (reference sequence). DNA for the CDR3: TGTGCCAGCAGTTTTATACCGGGGGATGGCTACACCTTC. This sequence encodes CASSFIPGDGYTF.

This clone was seen a few times. V gene TRBV10-3 combines with J gene TRBJ1-2; 8 bases are shared with TRBD1. Per the germline V gene, CDR1 is ENHRY and CDR2 is SYGVKD. The ends lost 2 bases at V and 2 bases at J; junction bases unmatched: 13. CDR3 size: 18 residues. The CDR3 region is CAISETGAGGASNYGYTF. CDR3 coding DNA: TGTGCCATCAGTGAGACCGGGGCAGGGGGCGCGTCGAACTATGGCTACACCTTC.

This clone showed up just a few times. The rearrangement uses TRBV7-6 and TRBJ2-1, with D possibly matching TRBD2 (5 bases). V shed 5 bases and J shed 4 bases, with 18 bases lying between them. CDR3 size: 16 residues. Germline CDR1 is SGHVS and CDR2 is FNYEAQ. Here the CDR3 reads CASSMAGPRAYNEQFF. The CDR3 DNA sequence: TGTGCCAGCAGCATGGCGGGCCCCCGGGCATACAATGAGCAGTTCTTC. The variable domain in full, with the rest retrieved from reference TRBV7-6 and TRBJ2-1, is GAGVSQSPRYKVTKRGQDVALRCDPISGHVSLYWYRQALGQGPEFLTYFNYEAQQDKSGLPNDRFSAERPEGSISTLTIQRTEQRDSAMYRCASSMAGPRAYNEQFFGPGTRLTVL.

The chain recombines TRBV19 with TRBJ1-4; D is unclear. Germline CDR1 and CDR2: LNHDA and SQIVND (reference sequence). CDR3 length equals 14 residues. V was pared by 5 bases and J by 6 bases, with 13 bases between. The CDR3 sequence: CASSLGSIDEKLFF. CDR3 DNA sequence: TGTGCCAGTAGTTTGGGCTCGATTGATGAAAAACTGTTTTTT.

Points on this clone: Compared with germline, one end of the junction differs, possibly owing to a read error. The chain employs TRBV5-6 and TRBJ2-2; maybe TRBD2 (7 bases). The CDR3 sequence is 14 residues long. From germline, CDR1 is SGHDT and CDR2 YYEEEE. The CDR3 DNA follows: TGTGTCAGCAGCCTCTTTGGGGGGGCAGGGGAGCTGTTTTTT. Translating it yields CVSSLFGGAGELFF.

The chain has TRBV28 and TRBJ2-1; 7 nucleotides match TRBD2. CDR1 is MDHEN, CDR2 SYDVKM, per germline. The CDR3 has 14 amino acids. V lost 5 bases, J lost 6 bases, and 7 bases stayed unmatched. The CDR3 reads CASSQSGLLNEQFF. As DNA, the CDR3 is TGTGCCAGCAGTCAATCGGGACTACTCAATGAGCAGTTCTTC.

The chain links TRBV28 to TRBJ1-2; D may be TRBD1 (5 bases). CDR1 MDHEN and CDR2 SYDVKM come from the germline V gene. The CDR3 runs to 13 residues. The V end was cut by 5 bases, the J end by 5 bases, with 12 bases between. CDR3 residues: CASSMGGAYGYTF. In DNA form, the CDR3 reads TGTGCCAGCAGTATGGGAGGGGCTTATGGCTACACCTTC.

V is TRBV18 and J is TRBJ1-5; TRBD1 aligns across 7 bases. CDR1 is KGHSH and CDR2 is LQKENI in the germline V gene. This CDR3 comprises 17 residues. V shed 3 bases and J 0 bases; nucleotides not matched to a gene: 8. DNA for the CDR3: TGTGCCAGCTCACCGGGGCGAACAGGGGTTAGCAATCAGCCCCAGCATTTT. The encoded protein is CASSPGRTGVSNQPQHF.

The gene calls are TRBV6-5 and TRBJ2-1; TRBD1 matches at 7 bases. CDR3 size: 15 residues. V was pared by 4 bases and J by 1 base, with 4 bases of the junction left unmatched. Germline values: CDR1 MNHEY, CDR2 SVGAGI. The CDR3 coding sequence is TGTGCCAGCAGTTTGACAGGGATATCCTACAATGAGCAGTTCTTC. Translation gives CASSLTGISYNEQFF.

This clone showed up just once. This sequence joins TRBV10-1 and TRBJ2-3; D might be TRBD1 (6 bases). The CDR3 runs to 16 residues. Looked up from germline, CDR1 is WNHNN and CDR2 is SYGVQD (reference sequence). The ends were cut back, 4 bases at V and 1 base at J, with 15 bases in the middle. The CDR3 reads CASSGLQGLGTDTQYF. The CDR3 DNA is TGCGCCAGCAGTGGACTACAGGGCCTCGGCACAGATACGCAGTATTTT.

Comment on this clone: At one boundary the junction diverges from the germline segment, which might be a read error. Other DNA sequences in this specimen translate into the identical CDR3. The chain uses TRBV5-1 and TRBJ2-7, with a tentative D call TRBD2 (5 bases). Germline V lookup: CDR1 SGHRS, CDR2 YFSETQ. The CDR3 has 14 residues. The CDR3 region has the DNA TGTGCCAGCAGCTTGGGGTACGGGGATGTCGAGCAGTACTTC. Protein product: CASSLGYGDVEQYF.

The gene calls are TRBV2 and TRBJ2-7; weak D call: TRBD1 (6 bases). V was shortened by 8 bases and J by 1 base, with 12 bases between the two germline ends. This CDR3 has 13 amino acids. Germline V CDR1 and CDR2: SNHLY, FYNNEI. CDR3 sequence reads: CASRDTSSYEQYF. The CDR3 region has the DNA TGTGCCAGCCGGGACACTAGTTCCTACGAGCAGTACTTC.

The chain couples TRBV7-2 to TRBJ2-2; 9 bases fit TRBD2. V lost 5 bases to trimming and J lost 5 bases; unmatched junction nucleotides: 6. The CDR3 sequence is 15 residues long. In germline, CDR1 is SGHTA, CDR2 FQGNSA. CDR3 DNA: TGTGCCAGCAGCCAAGGGACTAGCAAAACCGGGGAGCTGTTTTTT. It specifies CASSQGTSKTGELFF.

As to this clone: The junction differs from germline at one of its ends, possibly a read error. The CDR3 loop is CSSSWGEQPQHF. As DNA, the CDR3 is TGTTCCAGCAGCTGGGGAGAACAGCCCCAGCATTTT. The V and J genes are TRBV7-9 and TRBJ1-5, with D hard to call. From germline, CDR1 is SEHNR and CDR2 FQNEAQ (reference sequence). This CDR3 has 12 residues.

The rearrangement joins TRBV29-1 to TRBJ2-5, with a tentative D call TRBD1 (5 bases). In germline, CDR1 is SQVTM, CDR2 ANQGSEA. V lost 4 bases, J lost 2 bases, and 11 bases lay in between. The CDR3 length is 13 residues. CDR3 DNA: TGCAGCGTTGCGGAACAGGTTCAAGAGACCCAGTACTTC. This codes for CSVAEQVQETQYF.